The next 19 T cell receptor beta chains were all read from a single sample in a study of blood T cells in healthy people across ages. Then a second PCR, running about 6 to 11 cycles, was carried out with a sample-barcoded 5' primer and a J-beta primer mix. One entry per CDR3 protein, called by TCRdb with MiXCR from the 5' RACE reads. The sample carries more than 550,000 distinct CDR3 sequences, 22% recorded once. Sequenced input: blood. These receptor sequences come from a man in his 70s in good health.

This clonotype was observed a handful of times. The chain recombines TRBV4-2 with TRBJ1-2; D uncertain. In germline, CDR1 is LGHNA, CDR2 YNFKEQ. The V gene lost 0 bases and the J gene lost 0 bases, with 11 bases spanning the gap. The CDR3 runs 16 residues. This chain's CDR3 is CASSQDSTSTNYGYTF. CDR3 nucleotides: TGTGCCAGCAGCCAAGATAGTACATCTACTAACTATGGCTACACCTTC.

This chain links TRBV7-2 with TRBJ2-5; 11 bases align to TRBD2. V lost 5 bases and J lost 5; bases outside the gene matches: 13. This CDR3 contains 17 residues. Germline V gives CDR1 SGHTA, CDR2 FQGNSA. The CDR3 spells CASSRWTSGLGVETQYF. In nucleotides, the CDR3 is TGTGCCAGCAGCCGATGGACTAGCGGGCTTGGCGTGGAGACCCAGTACTTC.

The V call is TRBV20-1, the J call TRBJ1-2; 9 nucleotides match TRBD1. V dropped 4 bases and J dropped 1; count of bases not matched to a gene: 13. The germline gives CDR1 DFQATT, CDR2 SNEGSKA (reference sequence). The CDR3 extends over 17 amino acids. CDR3 amino acids: CSATYLRTGAFNYGYTF. The CDR3 nucleotides are TGCAGTGCTACTTACTTAAGGACAGGGGCTTTTAACTATGGCTACACCTTC.

The chain has TRBV7-9 and TRBJ2-7; D remains unclear. The V gene's germline CDR1 is SEHNR and CDR2 FQNEAQ (reference sequence). Between the trimmed V and J ends, which lost 5 bases and 3 bases, there was a span of 8 bases. The CDR3 has 12 amino acids. CDR3 nucleotide sequence: TGTGCCAGCAGCCGAGATATCTACGAGCAGTACGTC. Protein: CASSRDIYEQYV.

In its sample, this clonotype was seen a few times. This chain connects TRBV3-1 to TRBJ1-2; the match to TRBD1 covers 9 bases. J was trimmed by 13 bases and V by 2 bases; bases with no gene match: 11. Germline loops: CDR1 LGHDT, CDR2 YNNKEL (reference sequence). The CDR3 has 14 residues. The DNA for the CDR3 is TGTGCCAGCAGCCAATACCGGGACAGGGATGAGTTCACCTTC. It codes for CASSQYRDRDEFTF.

This clonotype came up a few times. V and J are TRBV6-5 and TRBJ2-6; no clear D gene. From germline, CDR1 is MNHEY and CDR2 SVGAGI. The CDR3 sequence is 16 residues long. Trimming shortened V by 5 bases and J by 4 bases, and 15 bases separated the two germline ends. The CDR3 DNA follows: TGTGCCAGCAGTGTCCAAAGGGTATCAGGGGCCAACGTCCTGACTTTC. This translates into CASSVQRVSGANVLTF.

The chain carries TRBV7-8 and TRBJ2-7; tentatively, D is TRBD1 (6 bases). The CDR3 is 15 residues long. Germline CDR1 reads SGHVS; CDR2 reads FQNEAQ. Trimming removed 8 bases from V and 0 bases from J, with 17 bases in between. The CDR3: CASHRDGQSSYEQYF. CDR3 coding DNA: TGTGCCAGCCACAGGGACGGACAAAGCTCCTACGAGCAGTACTTC.

The chain employs TRBV14 and TRBJ2-1; the match to TRBD2 covers 10 bases. The V gene's germline CDR1 is SGHDN and CDR2 FVKESK. The CDR3 is made up of 15 amino acids. Trimming removed 5 bases from V and 3 bases from J; junction bases left unmatched: 4. CDR3 sequence reads: CASSVAGGNYNEQFF. CDR3 nucleotides: TGTGCCAGCAGCGTAGCGGGGGGAAACTACAATGAGCAGTTCTTC.

This sequence joins TRBV29-1 and TRBJ2-3; 12 nucleotides align to TRBD2. The length of the CDR3 is 16 residues. Per the germline V gene, CDR1 is SQVTM and CDR2 is ANQGSEA. After removal of 5 bases from V and 4 bases from J, the junction contained 10 bases not matched to a gene. CDR3 region: CSVLGLAGWEADTQYF. For the CDR3, the DNA is TGCAGCGTTCTCGGACTAGCGGGGTGGGAGGCAGATACGCAGTATTTT.

In this sample, this clonotype turned up many times. CDR3 region: CAIREGQETQYF. DNA of the CDR3: TGTGCCATCAGGGAGGGCCAAGAGACCCAGTACTTC. The gene calls are TRBV10-3 and TRBJ2-5, with D tentatively TRBD2 (6 bases). The CDR3 totals 12 residues. The V gene lost 6 bases and the J gene lost 1 base, with 6 bases spanning the gap. Germline V CDR1 and CDR2: ENHRY, SYGVKD.

This chain joins TRBV2 and TRBJ2-5, with TRBD2 matching 7 bases. The DNA matches TRBJ2-1 better at its end, which makes the J call doubtful. This CDR3 region has 15 residues. CDR1 is SNHLY, CDR2 FYNNEI, per germline. CDR3 sequence (DNA): TGTGCCAGCAGTGAAGCAGGACTAGTTAACAATGAGCAGTTCTTC. Amino acids: CASSEAGLVNNEQFF.

The chain combines TRBV10-3 with TRBJ1-5; 7 bases are a match to TRBD1. The CDR3 covers 13 residues. The germline gives CDR1 ENHRY, CDR2 SYGVKD. Trimming cost V 6 bases and J 7 bases; bases outside gene matches: 6. CDR3 in DNA: TGTGCCATCAGCCGGGACAGCGAACAGCCCCAGCATTTT. Translation gives CAISRDSEQPQHF.

This clonotype occurred many times. The CDR3 end shows no conserved phenylalanine or tryptophan, and so a read error is likely. This chain joins TRBV5-1 and TRBJ2-5; maybe TRBD2 (6 bases). The CDR3 sequence is 13 residues long. V gave up 0 bases and J gave up 11 bases, with 14 bases separating them. Germline assignment: CDR1 SGHRS and CDR2 YFSETQ. CDR3 coding DNA: TGCGCCAGCAGCTTGGGGAGGGGAAAAGAGCAGTACGTC. Translated: CASSLGRGKEQYV.

This clonotype showed up many times. The rearrangement joins TRBV9 to TRBJ1-5; the D is unclear. Trimming removed 4 bases at V and 4 bases at J, with 15 bases between. Germline V lookup: CDR1 SGDLS, CDR2 YYNGEE. This CDR3 region has 15 residues. CDR3 sequence (DNA): TGTGCCAGCAGCTACGAAGGGAGGGTAAATCAGCCCCAGCATTTT. This sequence encodes CASSYEGRVNQPQHF.

The V and J genes are TRBV30 and TRBJ1-5, with D uncertain. The germline V gene has CDR1 GTSNPN and CDR2 SVGIG (reference sequence). The length of the CDR3 is 14 residues. The germline V and J ends were trimmed by 1 base and 1 base, with 8 bases remaining between them. As DNA, the CDR3 is TGTGCCTGGAGTGCATCGCTGAGCAATCAGCCCCAGCATTTT. It is translated as CAWSASLSNQPQHF.

The J gene is TRBJ1-1, the V gene TRBV7-9; 9 bases map to TRBD1. The germline V gene encodes CDR1 SEHNR and CDR2 FQNEAQ (reference sequence). There are 15 residues in the CDR3. Germline trimming cut 5 bases from V and 5 bases from J; bases unmatched to any gene: 9. CDR3 in amino acids: CASSVPGQGTTEAFF. The CDR3 coding sequence is TGTGCCAGCAGCGTCCCGGGACAGGGAACGACTGAAGCTTTCTTT.

This clonotype showed up many times. The V call is TRBV29-1, the J call TRBJ2-5; D possibly corresponds to TRBD2 (6 bases). V gave up 2 bases and J gave up 2 bases, with 12 bases separating them. The V gene's germline CDR1 is SQVTM and CDR2 ANQGSEA. CDR3 length: 14 amino acids. In nucleotides, the CDR3 is TGCAGCGTTGAACATGGGGGGAGACAAGAGACCCAGTACTTC. It translates to CSVEHGGRQETQYF.

The chain is built from TRBV5-1 and TRBJ2-5, with D tentatively TRBD1 (7 bases). The end of the DNA aligns better with TRBJ2-1, so the J call may be wrong. This CDR3 has 16 residues. Germline CDR1 is SGHRS and CDR2 is YFSETQ. The CDR3 loop is CASSWGRRTGGNEQFF. The CDR3 DNA is TGCGCCAGCAGCTGGGGCCGTAGGACAGGAGGGAATGAGCAGTTCTTC.

CDR3 nucleotide sequence: TGCGCCAGCAGCCCCGGGACAGGGGCGCTGAATGAAAAACTGTTTTTT. This translates into CASSPGTGALNEKLFF. V and J are TRBV5-1 and TRBJ1-4; TRBD1 agrees at 10 bases. J lost 5 bases, V lost 4 bases, and 8 bases had no gene match. Per germline, CDR1 SGHRS and CDR2 YFSETQ. CDR3 length equals 16 residues.